This is a list of T cell receptor beta chains from one sample in a study of cytomegalovirus exposure and HLA in healthy donors. Using immunoSEQ multiplex PCR, the repertoire was profiled, and TCRdb retains in-frame clones only, with some absent. Here the sample spans some 200,000 clones, approximately 80% being singletons. Material for sequencing was PBMCs. The receptor source for this set is a boy aged 2 to 10 in good health and CMV-seronegative. The CDR3 runs from the conserved cysteine through the conserved F or W. A D gene is named only where the DNA matches it firmly. Not all rows give a size; the values are once, few, many and, for expanded clones, a class.

.,.,TRBJ1-1,TRBV7-9,CASSPRRGLNTEAFF,TGTGCCAGCAGCCCGCGGCGGGGGTTGAACACTGAAGCTTTCTTT
TRBD2,.,TRBJ2-5,TRBV5-1,CASSLVGGEETQYF,TGCGCCAGCAGCTTGGTGGGAGGGGAAGAGACCCAGTACTTC
TRBD1,.,TRBJ2-3,TRBV5-4,CASSQQDRETDTQYF,TGTGCCAGCAGCCAACAGGACAGGGAAACAGATACGCAGTATTTT
.,few,TRBJ2-5,TRBV6-1,CASSEAPGHQETQYF,TGTGCCAGCAGTGAAGCTCCGGGACATCAAGAGACCCAGTACTTC
TRBD1,.,TRBJ1-5,TRBV9,CASSPGDRNQPQHF,TGTGCCAGCAGCCCGGGGGACAGAAATCAGCCCCAGCATTTT
.,once,TRBJ1-2,TRBV5-4,CASSFDGAHGYTF,TGTGCCAGCAGCTTTGATGGGGCGCACGGCTACACCTTC
.,.,TRBJ1-2,TRBV4-2,CASSQDRGGVSIGGYTF,TGTGCCAGCAGCCAAGATCGAGGAGGAGTTTCCATAGGTGGCTACACCTTC
.,.,TRBJ2-3,TRBV5-1,CASSLAVSGSTDTQYF,TGCGCCAGCAGCTTGGCCGTCAGCGGGAGCACAGATACGCAGTATTTT
TRBD1,.,TRBJ1-2,TRBV5-1,CASSFQPGQGGGYTF,TGCGCCAGCAGCTTCCAACCGGGACAGGGGGGTGGCTACACCTTC
.,.,TRBJ1-1,TRBV27,CASSLLWGPGTEAFF,TGTGCCAGCAGTTTATTATGGGGGCCGGGCACTGAAGCTTTCTTT
TRBD1,.,TRBJ1-2,TRBV5-6,CASSGGQVNYGYTF,TGTGCCAGCAGCGGCGGACAGGTGAACTATGGCTACACCTTC
TRBD2,.,TRBJ2-7,TRBV7-2,CASSLGHVGGGETTYEQYF,TGTGCCAGCAGCTTAGGCCATGTAGGCGGGGGGGAAACTACCTACGAGCAGTACTTC
TRBD2,.,TRBJ2-2,TRBV7-2,CASSLDLRGGATGELFF,TGTGCCAGCAGCTTAGATTTGCGGGGGGGGGCCACCGGGGAGCTGTTTTTT
TRBD2,.,TRBJ2-7,TRBV6-1,CASRASGSIYEQYF,TGTGCCAGCAGGGCTAGCGGGTCGATCTACGAGCAGTACTTC
.,.,TRBJ2-7,TRBV9,CASSVEIGVSYEQYF,TGTGCCAGCAGCGTAGAGATAGGGGTCAGCTACGAGCAGTACTTC
TRBD1,.,TRBJ1-1,TRBV19,CASSMYRVWDRERGTEAFF,TGTGCCAGTAGTATGTATCGAGTTTGGGACAGGGAAAGGGGCACTGAAGCTTTCTTT
TRBD1,few,TRBJ1-1,TRBV2,CASSAEGARTEAFF,TGTGCCAGCAGTGCGGAGGGGGCACGGACTGAAGCTTTCTTT